The 8 T cell receptor beta chains reported below all come from one sample, sequenced in a study of control samples from healthy donors and cancer patients. Clones were sequenced by immunoSEQ multiplex PCR, and TCRdb holds only the in-frame ones, with some missing. Here the sample spans over 80,000 clones, about nine tenths being singletons. Sequencing used blood. The origin of the receptors is a young man in good health.

The chain couples TRBV20-1 to TRBJ2-5; D gene ambiguous. Trimming pared 3 bases from V and 6 bases from J, leaving 5 bases between. Germline V CDR1 and CDR2: DFQATT, SNEGSKA (reference sequence). The CDR3 has 10 residues. CDR3 residues: CSASRQTQYF. CDR3 DNA: TGCAGTGCTAGTAGGCAGACCCAGTACTTC.

This clone occurred once. The V gene is TRBV28, the J gene TRBJ2-1; weak D call: TRBD2 (6 bases). Germline V gene data show CDR1 as MDHEN and CDR2 as SYDVKM. V lost 6 bases and J 2 bases, leaving 17 bases between the germline ends. This CDR3 is built from 16 residues. CDR3 sequence (DNA): TGTGCCAGCAGGAAGAAAAGCGGGCAAACCTACAATGAGCAGTTCTTC. Its translation: CASRKKSGQTYNEQFF. Full variable domain (rest looked up from reference TRBV28 and TRBJ2-1): DVKVTQSSRYLVKRTGEKVFLECVQDMDHENMFWYRQDPGLGLRLIYFSYDVKMKEKGDIPEGYSVSREKKERFSLILESASTNQTSMYLCASRKKSGQTYNEQFFGPGTRLTVL.

The gene calls are TRBV5-1 and TRBJ1-1; 8 bases line up with TRBD1. Per germline, CDR1 SGHRS and CDR2 YFSETQ. V lost 4 bases to trimming and J lost 6 bases; unmatched junction nucleotides: 11. The CDR3 is made up of 15 amino acids. CDR3 protein: CASSAQGAGEAEAFF. The CDR3 DNA is TGCGCCAGCAGCGCCCAGGGGGCGGGTGAGGCTGAAGCTTTCTTT.

The V gene is TRBV27, the J gene TRBJ1-3; D may be TRBD1 (6 bases). There are 16 residues in the CDR3. CDR1 MNHEY and CDR2 SMNVEV come from the germline V gene (reference sequence). Trimming pared 3 bases from V and 0 bases from J, leaving 12 bases between. In DNA, the CDR3 is TGTGCCAGCAGTTTGAGACGGGGGCTCTCTGGAAACACCATATATTTT. It translates to CASSLRRGLSGNTIYF.

The V call is TRBV9, the J call TRBJ2-2, with D perhaps matching TRBD1 (5 bases). The CDR3 is 15 amino acids. Germline CDR1 SGDLS, CDR2 YYNGEE. Trimming cost V 0 bases and J 3 bases, with 9 bases left between them. DNA for the CDR3: TGTGCCAGCAGCGTAGGGCTAGGGGACACCGGGGAGCTGTTTTTT. Translation: CASSVGLGDTGELFF.

The genes are TRBV11-1 and TRBJ1-2; 8 bases line up with TRBD1. CDR3 length: 14 amino acids. Germline values: CDR1 SGHAT, CDR2 FQDESV (reference sequence). V lost 7 bases to trimming and J lost 4 bases; unmatched junction nucleotides: 8. The CDR3 bases are TGTGCCAGCACCCCCGGGACAGGCCCCTATGGCTACACCTTC. Its translation is CASTPGTGPYGYTF.

The V and J genes are TRBV6-1 and TRBJ2-3, with D possibly being TRBD1 (6 bases). Looked up from germline, CDR1 is MNHNS and CDR2 is SASEGT. The V gene lost 1 base and the J gene lost 5 bases, with 28 bases spanning the gap. This CDR3 region has 20 residues. CDR3 coding DNA: TGTGCCAGCAGTGAAGTGACCCCGCTGAAGGGACATCGGTCCAGAGATACGCAGTATTTT. Its translation is CASSEVTPLKGHRSRDTQYF.

As to this clone: The sample carries other DNA sequences with the same CDR3. The chain combines TRBV5-1 with TRBJ1-2, with TRBD1 matching over 10 bases. The germline gives CDR1 SGHRS, CDR2 YFSETQ. Germline trimming cut 6 bases from V and 2 bases from J; bases unmatched to any gene: 7. This CDR3 has 15 amino acids. CDR3 coding DNA: TGCGCCAGCACCGTAGGGACAGGGGAGAACTATGGCTACACCTTC. It codes for CASTVGTGENYGYTF.